The T cell receptor (beta chain) under discussion was sequenced for a study of blood T cell repertoires in COVID-19. Study information: The study drew acute and convalescent COVID-19 samples from the United States, Italy and Spain. T cells, B-cell-depleted T cells, or PBMCs provided the cDNA or gDNA that served as material.

Germline V gives CDR1 SNHLY, CDR2 FYNNEI. V was cut by 4 bases and J by 6 bases, with 11 bases left in between. The CDR3 sequence is 13 residues long. Source study methods: Reference gene primer amplification yielded estimated nucleated cell counts. Clones were sequenced by immunoSEQ multiplex PCR, and TCRdb holds only the in-frame ones, with some missing. V, J and clone size reflect that table, while D and trimming were determined from the DNA. The table has approximately 68,000 clones, approximately 79% seen once. Sequences were obtained from peripheral blood. This TCR was sampled from an elderly man with active COVID-19. The chain carries TRBV2 and TRBJ2-3; D is undetermined. This CDR3 reads CASSGRRIDTQYF. CDR3 nucleotides: TGTGCCAGCAGTGGACGGAGAATCGATACGCAGTATTTT.